Detailed here is one T cell receptor beta chain. Its specificity is unknown. The sample is drawn from a study of shared clonotypes between healthy human individuals. The study's findings and limits: Memory subsets had estimated richness that was generally smaller than that of naive subsets.

Researchers divided each subset's genomic DNA evenly across several immunoSEQ plates. Assay: immunoSEQ multiplex PCR; the TCRdb copy retains only in-frame clones and omits some. The sample yields about 530,000 clones, 90% to 97% seen once. The V segment lost 6 bases and the J segment 16 bases; nucleotides outside the gene matches: 11. The germline V gene has CDR1 SGHDN and CDR2 FVKESK. This CDR3 region has 12 residues. Each donor was a Caucasian adult residing in Nashville, Tennessee. The sequencing sample was made of naive CD4+ T cells sorted from blood. Subset denoted: CD45RA+ positively selected. The chain has TRBV14 and TRBJ2-1; 8 bases match TRBD2. The source is a young woman in good health. CDR3 residues: CASRGVAGRFFF. The CDR3, as DNA: TGTGCCAGCAGAGGAGTAGCGGGAAGGTTTTTCTTC. Based on the CDR3 plus reference TRBV14 and TRBJ2-1, the full variable domain is EAGVTQFPSHSVIEKGQTVTLRCDPISGHDNLYWYRRVMGKEIKFLLHFVKESKQDESGMPNNRFLAERTGGTYSTLKVQPAELEDSGVYFCASRGVAGRFFFGPGTRLTVL.